Below are 30 T cell receptor beta chains sequenced from a single sample in a study of T cell clonality in common variable immunodeficiency. General study points: Fewer deletions and N-nucleotide insertions were reportedly seen in common variable immunodeficiency TCR beta sequences.

TCRdb's copy holds only in-frame clones and misses some; the assay was immunoSEQ multiplex PCR. The sample contains 30,000 to 40,000 clones, none occurring once; 6% to 8% lies in the top ten. These receptors' targets are unknown. Specimen: peripheral blood mononuclear cells. The receptors shown here come from a human donor with common variable immunodeficiency.

Many counts were recorded for this clone. Here the CDR3 reads CASTVDRGLSGYTF. The sequenced part of the CDR3 DNA is TGTGCCAGCACCGTGGACAGGGGGCTGAGTGGC. The chain uses TRBV7-9 and TRBJ1-2, with TRBD1 matching over 11 bases. The CDR3 end is not reached by the read, which stops 3 residues before it; the germline J gene fills it in. Unmatched junction bases numbered 8, after V lost 7 bases and J lost 7 bases. There are 14 residues in the CDR3. In germline, CDR1 is SEHNR, CDR2 FQNEAQ (reference sequence).

Only a few counts were recorded for this clone. The read finishes 3 residues shy of the CDR3 end, and the germline J gene is used to complete it. The chain has TRBV18 and TRBJ2-5, with 8 bases that match TRBD1. V was clipped by 6 bases and J by 2 bases; unmatched bases: 5. CDR3 length equals 14 residues. Germline V gene sequence: CDR1 KGHSH, CDR2 LQKENI. The DNA read from the CDR3 is TGTGCCAGCTCCGAGGGGACAGGACAAGAGACC. This encodes CASSEGTGQET. The whole CDR3 reads CASSEGTGQETQYF.

Of note for this clone: The CDR3 end lies 3 residues beyond the end of the read and is filled in from the germline J gene. This chain uses TRBV20-1 with TRBJ2-1, with D perhaps assigned TRBD1 or TRBD2 (5 bases each). From germline, CDR1 is DFQATT and CDR2 SNEGSKA (reference sequence). The ends were cut back, 2 bases at V and 0 bases at J, with 8 bases in the middle. This CDR3 has 14 amino acids. The CDR3 spells CSARRGVSYNEQFF. The covered CDR3 bases are TGCAGTGCTAGACGAGGGGTCTCCTACAATGAG.

Concerning this clone: The CDR3 goes on 3 residues after the read ends, and that part is filled in from the germline J gene. The genes are TRBV20-1 and TRBJ2-3; D is possibly TRBD2 (5 bases). The CDR3 is 11 residues long. The germline gives CDR1 DFQATT, CDR2 SNEGSKA (reference sequence). V lost 2 bases and J 5 bases, leaving 5 bases between the germline ends. CDR3: CSARRGDTQYF. CDR3 DNA (partial): TGCAGTGCTAGACGGGGAGATACG.

The sample holds many counts of this clone. The CDR3 end lies 3 residues beyond the end of the read and is filled in from the germline J gene. The rearrangement joins TRBV20-1 to TRBJ1-1; TRBD1 aligns across 10 bases. CDR1 and CDR2 from the germline V gene are DFQATT and SNEGSKA (reference sequence). J lost 3 bases, V lost 5 bases, and 15 bases had no gene match. CDR3 length: 17 residues. This CDR3 is CSAGRQGASYLDTEAFF. The CDR3 bases that were read are TGCAGTGCTGGGAGACAGGGGGCGAGTTATTTGGACACTGAA.

On this clone itself: The read terminates 3 residues before the CDR3 end, so the remaining end is supplied by the germline J gene. The rearrangement uses TRBV7-9 and TRBJ2-7, with D possibly matching TRBD1 (6 bases). Germline V CDR1 and CDR2: SEHNR, FQNEAQ (reference sequence). This CDR3 contains 13 residues. V was pared by 1 base and J by 6 bases, with 10 bases between. CDR3 DNA (partial): TGTGCCAGCAGCTTAGGAACAGGGATCGAG. Translated: CASSLGTGIE. The whole CDR3 sequence reads CASSLGTGIEQYF.

On this clone: The read comes to an end 3 residues before the CDR3 does, leaving the germline J gene to fill in the end. V is TRBV20-1 and J is TRBJ2-1; 11 bases are a match to TRBD2. The CDR3 has 16 residues. Germline CDR1 reads DFQATT; CDR2 reads SNEGSKA (reference sequence). Germline trimming cut 5 bases from V and 2 bases from J; bases unmatched to any gene: 8. The CDR3 DNA, read in part, is TGCAGTGCTTTCGGACTAGCGGGCCGCGCCTACAATGAG. Translated: CSAFGLAGRAYNE. The complete CDR3 sequence is CSAFGLAGRAYNEQFF.

The sample holds many counts of this clone. The read finishes 3 residues shy of the CDR3 end, and the germline J gene is used to complete it. The chain joins TRBV7-3 to TRBJ2-5; TRBD2 matches at 14 bases. The CDR3 spans 17 residues. The germline V gene encodes CDR1 SGHTA and CDR2 FQGTGA. V was pared by 2 bases and J by 4 bases, with 6 bases of the junction left unmatched. The sequenced CDR3 bases are TGTGCCAGCAGCTTAGGGGGGACTAGCGGGAGTCGAGAGACC. This gives the protein CASSLGGTSGSRET. The whole CDR3 region reads CASSLGGTSGSRETQYF. Supplemented by reference TRBV7-3 and TRBJ2-5, the full variable domain reads GAGVSQTPSNKVTEKGKYVELRCDPISGHTALYWYRQSLGQGPEFLIYFQGTGAADDSGLPNDRFFAVRPEGSVSTLKIQRTERGDSAVYLCASSLGGTSGSRETQYFGPGTRLLVL.

This clone was seen a few times. Read data end 3 residues before the CDR3 end; the end is taken from the germline J gene. This sequence joins TRBV6-2 or TRBV6-3 and TRBJ2-7, with 10 bases that match TRBD1. This CDR3 has 14 amino acids. V shed 6 bases, J shed 3 bases, and the junction held 5 bases outside the gene matches. Germline lookup yields CDR1 MNHEY and CDR2 SVGEGT. This CDR3 reads CASRNRDRGYEQYF. CDR3 DNA (partial): TGTGCCAGCAGAAACCGGGACAGGGGCTACGAG.

This clone was recorded many times. With the read ending 3 residues before the CDR3 end, the germline J gene is used to fill in that end. The rearrangement links TRBV6-2 or TRBV6-3 to TRBJ2-2; D may be TRBD1 (5 bases). Deletions cut 5 bases from V and 6 bases from J, with 13 bases between. There are 14 residues in the CDR3. Germline loops: CDR1 MNHEY, CDR2 SVGEGT. Here the CDR3 reads CASSQRPTAGELFF. CDR3 DNA (partial): TGTGCCAGCAGTCAACGGCCGACAGCCGGGGAG.

This clone has at least ten counts. The read ends 3 residues shy of where the CDR3 ends; the end is completed using the germline J gene. The rearrangement joins TRBV19 to TRBJ1-1, with TRBD1 identical over 9 bases. CDR1 is LNHDA, CDR2 SQIVND, per germline (reference sequence). The CDR3 is 14 residues long. Losses at the gene ends were 6 bases for V and 2 bases for J; bases not matched to a gene: 4. CDR3 amino acids: CASRQQGANTEAFF. The CDR3 bases that were read are TGTGCCAGTAGGCAACAGGGGGCAAACACTGAA.

This clone turned up a few times. The CDR3 here is CASSPPTGQNTEAFF. Incomplete CDR3 DNA: TGTGCCAGCTCACCACCTACGGGACAGAACACTGAA. The rearrangement uses TRBV18 and TRBJ1-1; weak D call: TRBD1 (6 bases). The read ends 3 residues early relative to the CDR3; the germline J gene fills the gap. Germline CDR1 reads KGHSH; CDR2 reads LQKENI. CDR3 length: 15 residues. Trimming left V 0 bases short and J 1 base short, with 9 bases between.

This clone came up a few times. The read is 3 residues too short to cover the CDR3 end, so that end is filled in from the germline J gene. J is TRBJ2-7 and V is TRBV29-1; 8 bases map to TRBD2. Losses at the gene ends were 4 bases for V and 4 bases for J; bases not matched to a gene: 9. The CDR3 totals 14 residues. Germline-derived CDR1 and CDR2 are SQVTM and ANQGSEA. The DNA read from the CDR3 is TGCAGCGTTGCCCCGGGTAGCGGGACTTACGAG. This codes for CSVAPGSGTYE. The whole CDR3 region reads CSVAPGSGTYEQYF.

A note on this clone: The read finishes 3 residues shy of the CDR3 end, and the germline J gene is used to complete it. The J gene is TRBJ2-7, the V gene TRBV11-3; 7 bases are a match to TRBD1. After removal of 3 bases from V and 4 bases from J, the junction contained 6 bases not matched to a gene. CDR3 length: 14 residues. Germline loops: CDR1 SGHNT, CDR2 YENEEA. CDR3 in amino acids: CASSLGDSSYEQYF. The part of the CDR3 DNA that was read is TGTGCCAGCAGCTTGGGGGACAGCAGTTACGAG.

This clone was counted at least ten times. The read stops 3 residues short of the end of the CDR3; the missing end is completed from the germline J gene. The gene calls are TRBV11-2 and TRBJ2-4, with D perhaps matching TRBD2 (5 bases). CDR3 length: 12 residues. Looked up from germline, CDR1 is SGHAT and CDR2 is FQNNGV. The covered CDR3 bases are TGTGCCAGCAGCCCCGGTCGGAGCGGT. Translation gives CASSPGRSG. The whole CDR3 protein is CASSPGRSGQYF.

In this sample, this clone turned up a few times. The read ends 3 residues before the CDR3 terminus; that terminus is restored from the germline J gene. The rearrangement uses TRBV30 and TRBJ1-5, with D tentatively TRBD1 (5 bases). The germline CDR1 and CDR2 sequences are GTSNPN and SVGIG (reference sequence). Trimming removed 4 bases from V and 3 bases from J, with 10 bases in between. The CDR3 loop spans 13 amino acids. CDR3 sequence reads: CAWNDSPNQPQHF. The DNA read from the CDR3 is TGTGCCTGGAACGACAGCCCCAATCAGCCC.

This clone was observed many times. Coverage ceases 3 residues before the CDR3 finishes, and the germline J gene fills in the end. The V and J genes are TRBV20-1 and TRBJ2-3; possible D gene TRBD2, 6 bases. V was pared by 0 bases and J by 4 bases, with 14 bases between. The CDR3 contains 15 residues. In germline, CDR1 is DFQATT, CDR2 SNEGSKA (reference sequence). The sequenced CDR3 bases are TGCAGTGCTAGAGATGCCCCCGGGGAGGCAGATACG. As protein: CSARDAPGEADT. The whole CDR3 region reads CSARDAPGEADTQYF.

This clone was seen only a few times. The CDR3 end lies 3 residues beyond the end of the read and is filled in from the germline J gene. The rearrangement links TRBV11-3 to TRBJ2-5; 9 bases map to TRBD1. This CDR3 comprises 14 residues. Germline CDR1 reads SGHNT; CDR2 reads YENEEA. Trimming cost V 4 bases and J 7 bases; bases outside gene matches: 7. The CDR3 DNA, read in part, is TGTGCCAGCAGCTCAGGACAGGGGAGCGCGACC. Translating it yields CASSSGQGSAT. The complete CDR3 protein is CASSSGQGSATQYF.

This clone showed up many times. The sequence runs out 3 residues before the end of the CDR3; the remainder is reconstructed from the germline J gene. The V call is TRBV7-9, the J call TRBJ1-1, with TRBD1 matching over 7 bases. The ends lost 5 bases at V and 4 bases at J; junction bases unmatched: 10. The CDR3 is made up of 15 amino acids. Germline loops: CDR1 SEHNR, CDR2 FQNEAQ (reference sequence). The DNA read from the CDR3 is TGTGCCAGCAGCCCACGGGCAGGGGGAGGCACTGAA. It translates to CASSPRAGGGTE. The whole CDR3 sequence reads CASSPRAGGGTEAFF.

This clone has ten or more counts. Read data end 3 residues before the CDR3 end; the end is taken from the germline J gene. The chain joins TRBV11-2 to TRBJ2-2; possibly TRBD2 for D (6 bases). The CDR3 has 13 residues. V was clipped by 5 bases and J by 6 bases, with 10 bases between them. Germline assignment: CDR1 SGHAT and CDR2 FQNNGV. This CDR3 is CASSPGDSGELFF. The CDR3 DNA, read in part, is TGTGCCAGCAGCCCCGGGGACTCCGGGGAG.

As to this clone: The CDR3 goes on 3 residues after the read ends, and that part is filled in from the germline J gene. This chain joins TRBV7-3 and TRBJ2-1; 13 bases match TRBD2. The V gene end was trimmed by 5 bases and the J gene end by 8 bases; junction bases not matched to a gene: 9. Germline V gene lookup returns CDR1 SGHTA and CDR2 FQGTGA. The CDR3 has 16 residues. The sequenced part of the CDR3 DNA is TGTGCCAGCAGCCCTCGGACTAGCGGGAGATTCGATGAG. Its translation is CASSPRTSGRFDE. The whole CDR3 sequence is CASSPRTSGRFDEQFF.

The CDR3 protein is CASSAGSGRQNEQFF. CDR3 DNA (partial): TGTGCCAGCAGCGCCGGGAGCGGGAGGCAAAATGAG. The V and J genes are TRBV11-2 and TRBJ2-1; TRBD2 matches at 9 bases. The sequence runs out 3 residues before the end of the CDR3; the remainder is reconstructed from the germline J gene. V shed 5 bases, J shed 7 bases, and the junction held 9 bases outside the gene matches. The CDR3 sequence is 15 residues long. Germline CDR1 reads SGHAT; CDR2 reads FQNNGV.

This clone has a count of ten or more. The sequenced fragment ends 3 residues before the CDR3 boundary, so the rest is inferred from the germline J gene. The rearrangement links TRBV2 to TRBJ2-1; TRBD2 matches at 10 bases. The CDR3 has 14 amino acids. V lost 9 bases, J lost 8 bases, and 10 bases stayed unmatched. Germline CDR1 SNHLY, CDR2 FYNNEI. The CDR3 bases that were read are TGTGCCAGGGATGAGGCTAGCGGGAGTCATGAG. Translation gives CARDEASGSHE. The whole CDR3 sequence is CARDEASGSHEQFF.

This clone was seen ten or more times. CDR3 region: CASSSSSGTDTDTQYF. The part of the CDR3 DNA that was read is TGTGCCAGCAGCTCCTCTTCCGGGACAGACACAGATACG. This chain joins TRBV7-3 and TRBJ2-3, with 7 bases identical to TRBD1. The read ends 3 residues before the CDR3 terminus; that terminus is restored from the germline J gene. CDR1 is SGHTA, CDR2 FQGTGA, per germline. Trimming at V came to 4 bases and at J to 2 bases, leaving 9 bases not matched to a gene. The CDR3 covers 16 residues.

This clone has at least ten counts. The read ends 3 residues before the CDR3 terminus; that terminus is restored from the germline J gene. The chain links TRBV6-2 or TRBV6-3 to TRBJ2-5; perhaps TRBD1 as D (6 bases). This CDR3 has 15 residues. In germline, CDR1 is MNHEY, CDR2 SVGEGT. Deletions cut 4 bases from V and 4 bases from J, with 16 bases between. CDR3 DNA, as far as it was read: TGTGCCAGCAGTTTTACAGGGTCTTGGGGAGAGACC. Translation: CASSFTGSWGET. The full CDR3 protein is CASSFTGSWGETQYF.

This clone has only a few counts. The read falls 3 residues short of the CDR3 end, and the missing part is taken from the germline J gene. This sequence joins TRBV7-3 and TRBJ2-1; no firm D call. V was trimmed by 3 bases and J by 9 bases, leaving 6 bases between them. The CDR3 spans 11 residues. Germline loops: CDR1 SGHTA, CDR2 FQGTGA. CDR3 sequence: CASSFVFEQFF. Incomplete CDR3 DNA: TGTGCCAGCAGCTTCGTGTTTGAG. Variable domain in full (rest from reference TRBV7-3 and TRBJ2-1): GAGVSQTPSNKVTEKGKYVELRCDPISGHTALYWYRQSLGQGPEFLIYFQGTGAADDSGLPNDRFFAVRPEGSVSTLKIQRTERGDSAVYLCASSFVFEQFFGPGTRLTVL.

This clone turned up a few times. The read ends 3 residues early relative to the CDR3; the germline J gene fills the gap. The chain employs TRBV7-6 and TRBJ2-1, with TRBD2 identical over 7 bases. The CDR3 is 16 amino acids. With 3 bases clipped from V and 7 bases from J, the junction kept 12 bases outside the gene matches. The germline V gene has CDR1 SGHVS and CDR2 FNYEAQ. The part of the CDR3 DNA that was read is TGTGCCAGCAGCTTCGGTCCGGGCGGGAGTGGGAATGAG. It translates to CASSFGPGGSGNE. The whole CDR3 sequence reads CASSFGPGGSGNEQFF.

In its sample, this clone is medium-sized. Read coverage stops 3 residues before the CDR3 terminus; the germline J gene supplies the remainder. The chain combines TRBV9 with TRBJ1-2, with D maybe TRBD1 (6 bases). Trimming removed 0 bases at V and 4 bases at J, with 7 bases between. Germline-derived CDR1 and CDR2 are SGDLS and YYNGEE. The CDR3 has 13 residues. CDR3 sequence reads: CASSVGGGYGYTF. The sequenced part of the CDR3 DNA is TGTGCCAGCAGCGTAGGAGGGGGCTATGGC.

The table lists this clone with many counts. The CDR3 end falls 3 residues outside the read, so it is completed with the germline J gene. V and J are TRBV6-2 or TRBV6-3 and TRBJ2-3, with 8 bases that match TRBD2. Trimming at V came to 2 bases and at J to 7 bases, leaving 8 bases not matched to a gene. The CDR3 loop spans 15 amino acids. The germline CDR1 and CDR2 sequences are MNHEY and SVGEGT. The CDR3 bases that were read are TGTGCCAGCAGTTACCGACAGCGGGAGCTATATACG. The encoded protein is CASSYRQRELYT. Given in full, the CDR3 is CASSYRQRELYTQYF.

This clone was picked up a small number of times. The sequenced fragment ends 3 residues before the CDR3 boundary, so the rest is inferred from the germline J gene. The chain couples TRBV7-9 to TRBJ1-4; D is possibly TRBD1 (6 bases). Germline V gene data show CDR1 as SEHNR and CDR2 as FQNEAQ (reference sequence). The CDR3 is 14 residues long. V lost 1 base and J lost 6, with 9 bases in between. The sequenced part of the CDR3 DNA is TGTGCCAGCAGCTTAGAGGCAGGGGATGAAAAA. This codes for CASSLEAGDEK. The entire CDR3 sequence reads CASSLEAGDEKLFF. The whole variable domain, filled in from reference TRBV7-9 and TRBJ1-4, reads DTGVSQNPRHKITKRGQNVTFRCDPISEHNRLYWYRQTLGQGPEFLTYFQNEAQLEKSRLLSDRFSAERPKGSFSTLEIQRTEQGDSAMYLCASSLEAGDEKLFFGSGTQLSVL.